This entry is about one TCR beta chain. The sample originates from a study of T-cell reconstitution after alpha-beta-depleted transplantation in children. The authors prepared the TCRbeta library with unique molecular identifiers. MiXCR, run by TCRdb on the PCR reads, gives a single entry per CDR3 protein. The sample shows hundreds of thousands of distinct CDR3 sequences, 16% of them seen only once. The sequences come from PBMCs from the stem cell graft donor, collected from the stem cell graft. The receptor comes from a human donor who donated a stem cell graft to a child with acute myeloid leukemia.

The DNA for the CDR3 is TGCAGTGCTATCCCTACTAGCGGGGCGGCAGATACGCAGTATTTT. It translates to CSAIPTSGAADTQYF. The chain recombines TRBV20-1 with TRBJ2-3, with 10 bases that match TRBD2. This CDR3 spans 15 amino acids. CDR1 and CDR2 from the germline V gene are DFQATT and SNEGSKA (reference sequence). The V gene end was trimmed by 4 bases and the J gene end by 4 bases; junction bases not matched to a gene: 8.